Below are 9 T cell receptor beta chains sequenced from a single sample in a study of neoadjuvant anti-PD-1 for oral cavity cancer. The method was immunoSEQ multiplex PCR; TCRdb's version includes in-frame clones alone and lacks a portion of them. Of nearly 8,000 clones in the sample, around 69% were seen once. As for time point: after neoadjuvant nivolumab, at surgical resection. The starting material was PBMCs, obtained after nivolumab (anti-PD-1) treatment. Receptor source: a person between 40 and 79 years old with oral cavity squamous cell carcinoma.

The gene calls are TRBV15 and TRBJ2-1; a weak D match, TRBD1 (6 bases). This CDR3 is 14 amino acids long. The germline CDR1 and CDR2 sequences are LNHNV and YYDKDF (reference sequence). V lost 4 bases and J 3 bases, leaving 10 bases between the germline ends. Here the CDR3 DNA reads TGTGCCACCAGCACGGACAGAGACTACAATGAGCAGTTCTTC. Translation: CATSTDRDYNEQFF.

The V gene is TRBV19, the J gene TRBJ1-5; D is ambiguous. Germline CDR1 is LNHDA and CDR2 is SQIVND (reference sequence). Between the trimmed V and J ends, which lost 4 bases and 6 bases, there was a span of 7 bases. The CDR3 runs to 12 residues. The CDR3 loop is CASSTLSQPQHF. As DNA, the CDR3 is TGTGCCAGTAGTACCCTGAGTCAGCCCCAGCATTTT. The entire variable domain, with the rest obtained from reference TRBV19 and TRBJ1-5, is as follows: DGGITQSPKYLFRKEGQNVTLSCEQNLNHDAMYWYRQDPGQGLRLIYYSQIVNDFQKGDIAEGYSVSREKKESFPLTVTSAQKNPTAFYLCASSTLSQPQHFGDGTRLSIL.

This clone turned up a few times. The genes are TRBV7-2 and TRBJ1-2; D remains unclear. CDR1 and CDR2 (germline): SGHTA, FQGNSA. The germline V and J ends were trimmed by 3 bases and 2 bases, with 7 bases remaining between them. The CDR3 spans 13 residues. The CDR3 loop is CASSFGRNYGYTF. The CDR3, as DNA: TGTGCCAGCAGCTTCGGACGGAACTATGGCTACACCTTC.

The genes are TRBV12-5 and TRBJ2-3; 14 bases are a match to TRBD2. J lost 5 bases, V lost 7 bases, and 11 bases had no gene match. This CDR3 has 17 amino acids. Germline V gene data show CDR1 as LGHNT and CDR2 as FRNRAP. The CDR3 DNA is TGTGCTAGTGCCATTGGGAGACTAGCGGGGGGGCGAGATACGCAGTATTTT. Its protein product is CASAIGRLAGGRDTQYF.

V usage is TRBV7-2 and J usage is TRBJ1-1; maybe TRBD1 (5 bases). In germline, CDR1 is SGHTA, CDR2 FQGNSA. This CDR3 spans 15 amino acids. V shed 5 bases and J shed 1 base, with 14 bases lying between them. In DNA, the CDR3 is TGTGCCAGCAGCCTCTCCGCGGGGGAGAACACTGAAGCTTTCTTT. Translating it yields CASSLSAGENTEAFF.

CDR3 sequence (DNA): TGTGCCATCAGCCCCAGGGGACTGAACACTGAAGCTTTCTTT. Amino acids: CAISPRGLNTEAFF. The chain uses TRBV10-3 and TRBJ1-1; D perhaps matches TRBD1 (6 bases). Trimming pared 6 bases from V and 0 bases from J, leaving 11 bases between. CDR1 is ENHRY, CDR2 SYGVKD, per germline. The CDR3 extends over 14 amino acids.

This chain connects TRBV4-2 to TRBJ2-7; 8 positions match TRBD2. Trimming removed 3 bases from V and 3 bases from J; junction bases left unmatched: 4. CDR1 and CDR2 (germline): LGHNA, YNFKEQ. The CDR3 totals 14 residues. This chain's CDR3 is CASSHQSGSYEQYF. The CDR3 region has the DNA TGTGCCAGCAGCCATCAGAGCGGGAGCTACGAGCAGTACTTC.

In its sample, this clone was seen once. This sequence joins TRBV13 and TRBJ2-7; D not resolved. The CDR3 consists of 16 residues. Germline CDR1 is PRHDT and CDR2 is FYEKMQ (reference sequence). V lost 2 bases and J 1 base, leaving 15 bases between the germline ends. The CDR3 coding sequence is TGTGCCAGCAGCTTAAATCCTCGGTCGGGTTCCTACGAGCAGTACTTC. This gives the protein CASSLNPRSGSYEQYF.

This clone was detected a few times. The CDR3 DNA sequence: TGTGCCACCAGCAGAGATTGGTATTCACCCCTCCACTTT. Translated: CATSRDWYSPLHF. The V call is TRBV15, the J call TRBJ1-6; D remains ambiguous. Trimming left V 0 bases short and J 8 bases short, with 5 bases between. Germline CDR1 and CDR2: LNHNV and YYDKDF (reference sequence). CDR3 length: 13 residues.